The clone carrying this T cell receptor (beta chain) was seen repeatedly, ten times or more. The data originate from a study of neurological immune-mediated disorders. Trimming removed 5 bases from V and 0 bases from J, with 14 bases in between. CDR1 and CDR2 (germline): SEHNR, FQNEAQ (reference sequence). The CDR3 covers 15 residues. Specified time point: longitudinal time-point 3. Each TCR transcript was tagged with a 10-nucleotide random UMI during 5'RACE. Sequencing of 15-18 subjects in each run yielded over 170 million TCR-beta sequences. TCRdb ran MiXCR on the 5' RACE reads and lists one entry per CDR3 protein. There are roughly 45,000 distinct CDR3 sequences in the sample; 13% occur only once, and approximately 10% lies in the top ten.

Sequenced material: PBMCs. The TCR originated in a man aged 25 to 40 in good health. V and J are TRBV7-9 and TRBJ2-7; unclear D gene. The CDR3 nucleotides are TGTGCCAGCAGCCCACTAACGTCAATCTCCTACGAGCAGTACTTC. This sequence encodes CASSPLTSISYEQYF.